Following are 26 T cell receptor beta chains from one sample sequenced in a study of shared clonotypes between healthy human individuals. CD45RO-negative, CCR7-positively selected cells formed the naive CD8 fraction, excluding terminally differentiated effector memory CD45RA+ cells. TCRdb's table, derived via immunoSEQ multiplex PCR, lists solely in-frame clones and lacks some. Among about 2 million clones listed, roughly 95% were seen once. Input material: naive CD8+ T cells sorted from blood. The receptor source for this set is a man aged 18-30 years in good health.

This clone has more than one count but fewer than ten. The CDR3 reads CASSPWGVGRVNTF. The CDR3 region has the DNA TGTGCCAGCAGCCCGTGGGGTGTAGGCCGTGTGAACACCTTC. The chain recombines TRBV5-4 with TRBJ1-2; no definite D call. Germline V gene data show CDR1 as SGHNT and CDR2 as YYREEE (reference sequence). V lost 4 bases and J 12 bases, leaving 22 bases between the germline ends. The CDR3 sequence is 14 residues long.

V and J are TRBV27 and TRBJ1-1; D unresolved. There are 13 residues in the CDR3. Between the trimmed V and J ends, which lost 3 bases and 1 base, there was a span of 6 bases. Germline V lookup: CDR1 MNHEY, CDR2 SMNVEV (reference sequence). The CDR3 reads CASSFTANTEAFF. In DNA, the CDR3 is TGTGCCAGCAGTTTTACTGCGAACACTGAAGCTTTCTTT.

The chain links TRBV6-5 to TRBJ1-5; D gene uncertain. Per germline, CDR1 MNHEY and CDR2 SVGAGI. This CDR3 has 14 amino acids. V lost 4 bases and J lost 0, with 7 bases in between. CDR3 amino acids: CASSSGYSNQPQHF. CDR3 nucleotide sequence: TGTGCCAGCAGTTCAGGTTATAGCAATCAGCCCCAGCATTTT.

The chain is built from TRBV10-3 and TRBJ2-5; tentatively, D is TRBD2 (6 bases). Germline-derived CDR1 and CDR2 are ENHRY and SYGVKD. CDR3 length equals 14 residues. V lost 3 bases and J lost 5, with 13 bases in between. CDR3 DNA: TGTGCCATCAGTGAAGATATCGGGAGTGAGACCCAGTACTTC. It codes for CAISEDIGSETQYF.

Here the CDR3 reads CSVVLEGSNQPQHF. The CDR3 nucleotides are TGCAGCGTTGTGCTGGAAGGGAGCAATCAGCCCCAGCATTTT. V and J are TRBV29-1 and TRBJ1-5; no firm D call. The V gene lost 4 bases and the J gene lost 1 base, with 11 bases spanning the gap. CDR3 length: 14 residues. CDR1 SQVTM and CDR2 ANQGSEA come from the germline V gene.

The chain uses TRBV25-1 and TRBJ2-5, with TRBD2 matching over 10 bases. The CDR3 loop spans 16 amino acids. The junction had 8 bases not matched to a gene; V was cut back by 2 bases and J by 5 bases. Germline CDR1 MGHDK, CDR2 SYGVNS. In nucleotides, the CDR3 is TGTGCCAGCAGTGAAATGTCTAGCGGGGGTCAGGAGACCCAGTACTTC. This codes for CASSEMSSGGQETQYF.

The gene calls are TRBV2 and TRBJ2-1, with 7 bases identical to TRBD1. Germline lookup yields CDR1 SNHLY and CDR2 FYNNEI. The CDR3 is made up of 12 amino acids. Losses at the gene ends were 3 bases for V and 9 bases for J; bases not matched to a gene: 2. CDR3 region: CASSETGSEQFF. The CDR3 coding sequence is TGTGCCAGCAGTGAGACAGGGAGTGAGCAGTTCTTC.

This sequence joins TRBV10-3 and TRBJ2-2; no reliable D call. This CDR3 region has 14 residues. V lost 7 bases and J lost 3, with 12 bases in between. CDR1 is ENHRY and CDR2 is SYGVKD in the germline V gene. The CDR3 reads CAITGESYTGELFF. The CDR3 DNA follows: TGTGCCATCACAGGAGAGTCTTACACCGGGGAGCTGTTTTTT.

The V and J genes are TRBV6-1 and TRBJ2-5; either TRBD1 or TRBD2 may supply D (6 bases each). The V end was cut by 1 base, the J end by 4 bases, with 19 bases between. CDR1 and CDR2 (germline): MNHNS, SASEGT. The CDR3 sequence is 17 residues long. DNA for the CDR3: TGTGCCAGCAGTGAAGGGGTTTTGGGGGGCCGTGGAGAGACCCAGTACTTC. It is translated as CASSEGVLGGRGETQYF.

The chain carries TRBV9 and TRBJ2-3; 10 bases fit TRBD2. The CDR3 is made up of 16 amino acids. V lost 0 bases to trimming and J lost 3 bases; unmatched junction nucleotides: 4. Germline CDR1 and CDR2: SGDLS and YYNGEE. CDR3 nucleotides: TGTGCCAGCAGCGTAGTCCCTAGCGGGGGTACAGATACGCAGTATTTT. It is translated as CASSVVPSGGTDTQYF.

Details on this clone: Its ends do not fully match the called genes, so a read error is possible. The genes are TRBV4-3 and TRBJ1-1; D might be TRBD1 (5 bases). CDR3 length equals 15 residues. Germline V gene sequence: CDR1 LGHNA, CDR2 YSLEER. The CDR3 nucleotides read TGCGCCAGCAGCCAAGATTTCGGGGGGAACTCTGAAGCTTTCTTT. Translating it yields CASSQDFGGNSEAFF.

This chain joins TRBV27 and TRBJ2-7, with D perhaps assigned TRBD1 or TRBD2 (5 bases each). Germline CDR1 and CDR2: MNHEY and SMNVEV (reference sequence). V lost 7 bases and J lost 3, with 16 bases in between. This CDR3 spans 14 amino acids. CDR3 sequence: CASKPGPSIYEQYF. The CDR3 region has the DNA TGTGCCAGCAAACCGGGACCCTCGATCTACGAGCAGTACTTC.

The V gene is TRBV28, the J gene TRBJ2-3; 7 bases are shared with TRBD1. Germline V gene data show CDR1 as MDHEN and CDR2 as SYDVKM. V dropped 4 bases and J dropped 15; count of bases not matched to a gene: 7. CDR3 length: 11 amino acids. CDR3 nucleotide sequence: TGTGCCAGCAGTTACGGGGACAGTAACTATTTT. Encoded protein: CASSYGDSNYF.

This clone appeared a single time. The chain employs TRBV29-1 and TRBJ2-1; TRBD1 agrees at 9 bases. This CDR3 is 13 amino acids long. Germline V gene sequence: CDR1 SQVTM, CDR2 ANQGSEA. Trimming took 4 bases from V and 10 from J; bases not matched to a gene: 8. In DNA, the CDR3 is TGCAGCGTTGTGGGACAGGGAATGGGAGAGCAGTTCTTC. Its protein product is CSVVGQGMGEQFF.

This chain links TRBV27 with TRBJ2-5; tentatively, D is TRBD1 or TRBD2 (5 bases each). Germline CDR1 and CDR2: MNHEY and SMNVEV (reference sequence). The CDR3 sequence is 14 residues long. V lost 2 bases and J 4 bases, leaving 11 bases between the germline ends. Here the CDR3 DNA reads TGTGCCAGCAGTTTACTGAGGGGTACAGAGACCCAGTACTTC. Translating it yields CASSLLRGTETQYF.

The chain uses TRBV27 and TRBJ2-2; D is possibly TRBD2 (6 bases). This CDR3 comprises 13 residues. From germline, CDR1 is MNHEY and CDR2 SMNVEV (reference sequence). V was cut by 3 bases and J by 7 bases, with 9 bases left in between. The CDR3 DNA follows: TGTGCCAGCAGTTTTCGCGGGATCGGGGAGCTGTTTTTT. Translated: CASSFRGIGELFF.

The V and J genes are TRBV7-9 and TRBJ1-3; tentatively, D is TRBD1 (5 bases). The V gene's germline CDR1 is SEHNR and CDR2 FQNEAQ (reference sequence). This CDR3 has 17 amino acids. Trimming left V 8 bases short and J 4 bases short, with 24 bases between. The CDR3 here is CASEQPSRRVDGNTIYF. The CDR3 DNA is TGTGCCAGCGAGCAACCTTCCCGCAGGGTTGACGGAAACACCATATATTTT.

This chain joins TRBV5-4 and TRBJ2-4, with D possibly TRBD1 on 5 matching bases. The CDR3 totals 17 residues. V was pared by 5 bases and J by 0 bases, with 18 bases between. Germline CDR1 and CDR2: SGHNT and YYREEE (reference sequence). The CDR3 nucleotides are TGTGCCAGCAGTGTGCAGGCAGGGTACCTAGCCAAAAACATTCAGTACTTC. Translating gives CASSVQAGYLAKNIQYF.

In this sample, this clone turned up once. The chain employs TRBV27 and TRBJ1-5, with D possibly being TRBD1 (5 bases). V was cut by 3 bases and J by 5 bases, with 11 bases left in between. CDR1 is MNHEY and CDR2 is SMNVEV in the germline V gene (reference sequence). This CDR3 has 14 residues. The CDR3 loop reads CASSFGGGDQPQHF. CDR3 nucleotide sequence: TGTGCCAGCAGTTTCGGGGGGGGAGATCAGCCCCAGCATTTT.

For this clone: This same CDR3 is encoded by further DNA sequences in the sample. This rearrangement joins TRBV9 to TRBJ2-6; no definite D call. Germline values: CDR1 SGDLS, CDR2 YYNGEE. With 0 bases removed from V and 4 bases from J, the gap between germline ends came to 8 bases. The CDR3 covers 15 residues. DNA of the CDR3: TGTGCCAGCAGCGTAGGGGTAACCGGGGCCAACGTCCTGACTTTC. Its protein product is CASSVGVTGANVLTF.

CDR3 sequence (DNA): TGTGCCAGCAGTTGGGACGCATCCTACGAGCAGTACTTC. Its translation is CASSWDASYEQYF. This chain links TRBV28 with TRBJ2-7; D possibly matches TRBD1 or TRBD2 (5 bases each). The CDR3 sequence is 13 residues long. V was pared by 4 bases and J by 1 base, with 8 bases between. Germline V gene lookup returns CDR1 MDHEN and CDR2 SYDVKM. Together with reference TRBV28 and TRBJ2-7, the CDR3 gives the full variable domain: DVKVTQSSRYLVKRTGEKVFLECVQDMDHENMFWYRQDPGLGLRLIYFSYDVKMKEKGDIPEGYSVSREKKERFSLILESASTNQTSMYLCASSWDASYEQYFGPGTRLTVT.

The rearrangement joins TRBV5-1 to TRBJ2-3; either TRBD1 or TRBD2 may fit D (6 bases each). The CDR3 sequence is 15 residues long. Germline CDR1 reads SGHRS; CDR2 reads YFSETQ. V lost 0 bases, J lost 6 bases, and 14 bases lay in between. The DNA for the CDR3 is TGCGCCAGCAGCTTGGAGGGGGGAGTAGTGGATACGCAGTATTTT. It yields the protein CASSLEGGVVDTQYF.

The chain joins TRBV7-2 to TRBJ2-7; D possibly matches TRBD1 or TRBD2 (5 bases each). Germline V lookup: CDR1 SGHTA, CDR2 FQGNSA. This CDR3 is built from 15 residues. V was shortened by 5 bases and J by 3 bases, with 17 bases between the two germline ends. As DNA, the CDR3 is TGTGCCAGCAGCCCTATAAGGGGCGGGTACTACGAGCAGTACTTC. It specifies CASSPIRGGYYEQYF.

The chain links TRBV27 to TRBJ2-7; 7 nucleotides line up with TRBD1. CDR3 length: 14 residues. V lost 4 bases, J lost 6 bases, and 9 bases stayed unmatched. Germline V CDR1 and CDR2: MNHEY, SMNVEV (reference sequence). CDR3 sequence reads: CASSSYRGIGEQYF. For the CDR3, the DNA is TGTGCCAGCAGTTCTTACAGGGGCATCGGCGAGCAGTACTTC.

The chain joins TRBV12-1 to TRBJ2-6; the table's D call, TRBD1, has no DNA check behind it. TRBV12-1 represents a pseudogene. The CDR3 covers 20 residues. DNA for the CDR3: TGTGCCAGCAGCTTTGGGTCTTTAGGGGCTATCTCGTCGGGGGCCAACGTCCTGACTTTC. Translated, it gives CASSFGSLGAISSGANVLTF.

In the case of this clone: The sample carries other DNA sequences with the same CDR3. The chain has TRBV6-5 and TRBJ1-4; 10 bases are shared with TRBD1. Trimming at V came to 2 bases and at J to 8 bases, leaving 2 bases not matched to a gene. Germline V gene data show CDR1 as MNHEY and CDR2 as SVGAGI. This CDR3 spans 14 amino acids. The CDR3 here is CASSYETGGEKLFF. The CDR3 DNA reads as TGTGCCAGCAGTTACGAGACAGGGGGCGAAAAACTGTTTTTT.